The entry below gives a single T cell receptor beta chain sequence along with its context. This CDR3 comprises 14 residues. Germline CDR1 and CDR2: MGHRA and YSYEKL. Trimming left V 3 bases short and J 3 bases short, with 9 bases between. The entry originates in a study of cytomegalovirus exposure and HLA in healthy donors. The PCR employed 60 Vbeta primers together with 13 Jbeta primers. The method was immunoSEQ multiplex PCR; TCRdb's version includes in-frame clones alone and lacks a portion of them. The data contain some 62,000 clones, around 87% of them singletons. This sequence joins TRBV4-1 and TRBJ2-1, with D tentatively TRBD1 (5 bases). This sequence was found in a man between 18 and 29 years old in good health and CMV-seronegative. The sequencing sample was made of PBMCs. CDR3 sequence reads: CASSHGADYNEQFF. The CDR3 region has the DNA TGCGCCAGCAGCCATGGGGCAGACTACAATGAGCAGTTCTTC.